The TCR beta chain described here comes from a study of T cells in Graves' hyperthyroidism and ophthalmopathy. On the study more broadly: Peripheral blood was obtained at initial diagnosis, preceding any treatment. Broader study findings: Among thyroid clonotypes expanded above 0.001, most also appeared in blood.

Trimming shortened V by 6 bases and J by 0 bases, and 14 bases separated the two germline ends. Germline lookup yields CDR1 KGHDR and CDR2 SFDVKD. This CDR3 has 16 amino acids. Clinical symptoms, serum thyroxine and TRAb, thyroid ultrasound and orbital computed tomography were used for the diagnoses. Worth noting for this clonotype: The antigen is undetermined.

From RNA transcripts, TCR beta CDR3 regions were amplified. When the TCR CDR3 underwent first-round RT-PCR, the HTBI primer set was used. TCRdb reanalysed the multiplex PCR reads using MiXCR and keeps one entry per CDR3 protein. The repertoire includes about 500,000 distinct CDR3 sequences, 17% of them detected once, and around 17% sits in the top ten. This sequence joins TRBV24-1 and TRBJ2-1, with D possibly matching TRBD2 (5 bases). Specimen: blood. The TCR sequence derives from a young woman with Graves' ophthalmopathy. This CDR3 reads CATSPSGRSSYNEQFF. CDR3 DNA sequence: TGTGCCACCAGTCCCAGCGGTCGGAGCTCCTACAATGAGCAGTTCTTC.